The present T cell receptor beta chain was sequenced within a study of blood T cells in healthy people across ages. General observations from the study: More naive CD4+ cells and higher diversity were found in long-lived than in aged donors.

This clonotype has only a few counts. The antigen is unknown. The germline V gene encodes CDR1 MNHEY and CDR2 SVGAGI. This CDR3 has 16 amino acids. V dropped 2 bases and J dropped 9 bases, with 17 bases sitting between them. Combining a sample-barcoded 5' primer with a J-beta primer mix, a second PCR ran for about 7 to 12 cycles. Individual samples furnished no less than 2.5 million CDR3-containing paired-end reads apiece. A single record per CDR3 protein comes from TCRdb applying MiXCR to the 5' RACE reads. Of over 1,500,000 distinct CDR3 sequences listed, about 50% are singletons. Sample donors were healthy Caucasian individuals that came from Russia, aged about 6 to 95. RNA extraction gave at least 5 micrograms of total RNA per sample.

Sequenced sample: blood. This chain uses TRBV6-5 with TRBJ1-6; TRBD1 might be the D (5 bases). The TCR comes from a middle-aged woman in good health. CDR3 region: CASSYDPGRDFSPLHF. The DNA of the CDR3 is TGTGCCAGCAGTTACGACCCGGGACGGGATTTTTCACCCCTCCACTTT.